A single sample is the source of the 11 T cell receptor beta chains below, sequenced in a study of blood T cell repertoires in COVID-19. Sequencing used immunoSEQ multiplex PCR; TCRdb keeps in-frame clones, though not all of them. The table lists more than 45,000 clones, 85% to 90% of them singletons. Sequenced input: peripheral blood. All receptors derive from a man in his sixties with acute or convalescent COVID-19.

The chain carries TRBV4-3 and TRBJ1-2; D perhaps matches TRBD1 (6 bases). With 0 bases removed from V and 8 bases from J, the gap between germline ends came to 16 bases. The CDR3 is made up of 15 amino acids. Germline V gene sequence: CDR1 LGHNA, CDR2 YSLEER. CDR3 sequence: CASSQEGGRREGYTF. The DNA for the CDR3 is TGCGCCAGCAGCCAAGAAGGGGGGAGGCGGGAGGGCTACACCTTC.

The gene calls are TRBV19 and TRBJ1-2, with 7 bases aligning to TRBD1. The CDR3 covers 14 residues. Per the germline V gene, CDR1 is LNHDA and CDR2 is SQIVND (reference sequence). J lost 8 bases, V lost 6 bases, and 12 bases had no gene match. CDR3 in amino acids: CASSIRAGQEGYTF. CDR3 DNA: TGTGCCAGTAGCATACGCGCCGGACAGGAAGGCTACACCTTC.

The J gene is TRBJ2-5, the V gene TRBV6-2 or TRBV6-3; TRBD1 is a possible D gene (6 bases). This CDR3 has 13 residues. Between the trimmed V and J ends, which lost 6 bases and 7 bases, there was a span of 15 bases. The germline gives CDR1 MNHEY, CDR2 SVGEGT. The CDR3 coding sequence is TGTGCCAGCAGCCAGGATAGGGGGTTGACCCAGTACTTC. Protein: CASSQDRGLTQYF.

The genes are TRBV7-2 and TRBJ2-5; 8 positions agree with TRBD1. V shed 4 bases, J shed 5 bases, and the junction held 6 bases outside the gene matches. This CDR3 has 14 residues. The germline gives CDR1 SGHTA, CDR2 FQGNSA. This CDR3 reads CASSSWTGRETQYF. The CDR3 region has the DNA TGTGCCAGCAGCTCTTGGACAGGGCGCGAGACCCAGTACTTC. Combining the CDR3 with reference TRBV7-2 and TRBJ2-5 gives the whole variable domain GAGVSQSPSNKVTEKGKDVELRCDPISGHTALYWYRQSLGQGLEFLIYFQGNSAPDKSGLPSDRFSAERTGGSVSTLTIQRTQQEDSAVYLCASSSWTGRETQYFGPGTRLLVL.

The V and J genes are TRBV7-9 and TRBJ2-7, with a possible D match to TRBD1 (6 bases). This CDR3 comprises 14 residues. V was pared by 4 bases and J by 2 bases, with 12 bases between. Per the germline V gene, CDR1 is SEHNR and CDR2 is FQNEAQ (reference sequence). As DNA, the CDR3 is TGTGCCAGCAGCTCCAGACAGGACCCCTACGAGCAGTACTTC. Its protein product is CASSSRQDPYEQYF.

The sample holds one count of this clone. V usage is TRBV3-1 (or the pseudogene TRBV3-2) and J usage is TRBJ2-1; weak D call: TRBD2 (6 bases). This CDR3 contains 16 residues. The V gene lost 1 base and the J gene lost 4 bases, with 14 bases spanning the gap. Germline V gene data show CDR1 as LGHDT and CDR2 as YNNKEL (reference sequence). In DNA form, the CDR3 reads TGTGCCAGCAGCCAAGTGGCGGGACGGAGGTACAATGAGCAGTTCTTC. Residues: CASSQVAGRRYNEQFF.

This clone occurred a few times. The rearrangement links TRBV5-8 to TRBJ1-5; maybe TRBD1 (5 bases). Germline V gives CDR1 SGHTS, CDR2 YDEGEE. V was clipped by 0 bases and J by 2 bases, with 12 bases between them. This CDR3 contains 16 residues. The CDR3 nucleotides are TGTGCCAGCAGCTTGGAGGGGCACAGCCGCAATCAGCCCCAGCATTTT. Protein product: CASSLEGHSRNQPQHF.

The CDR3 bases are TGTGCCAGCAGCTTGACAGGTAGCACAGATACGCAGTATTTT. Translating it yields CASSLTGSTDTQYF. The chain recombines TRBV6-5 with TRBJ2-3; possible D gene TRBD1, 6 bases. The CDR3 is 14 amino acids. Germline lookup yields CDR1 MNHEY and CDR2 SVGAGI. V lost 6 bases and J 0 bases, leaving 10 bases between the germline ends.

The chain has TRBV13 and TRBJ2-1; a possible D gene is TRBD2 (6 bases). Germline CDR1 is PRHDT and CDR2 is FYEKMQ (reference sequence). V lost 5 bases to trimming and J lost 8 bases, with 10 bases between them. CDR3 length: 12 residues. CDR3 region: CASSPSSDEQFF. CDR3 sequence (DNA): TGTGCCAGCAGCCCCTCTAGCGATGAGCAGTTCTTC.

This chain joins TRBV27 and TRBJ2-1; 7 nucleotides match TRBD2. The CDR3 has 14 residues. Germline CDR1 MNHEY, CDR2 SMNVEV (reference sequence). J gave up 7 bases and V 3 bases, and 6 bases lay outside the gene matches. CDR3 DNA sequence: TGTGCCAGCAGTTTGACTAGCCTGTGGAATGAGCAGTTCTTC. Its translation: CASSLTSLWNEQFF.

The rearrangement uses TRBV9 and TRBJ1-1; a weak D match, TRBD1 (5 bases). The germline CDR1 and CDR2 sequences are SGDLS and YYNGEE. Trimming cost V 5 bases and J 5 bases, with 16 bases left between them. CDR3 length: 14 residues. As DNA, the CDR3 is TGTGCCAGCAGAAGAGGGCAGGGAGGGACTGAAGCTTTCTTT. Encoded protein: CASRRGQGGTEAFF.